This T cell receptor (beta chain) comes out of a study of T cells in Graves' hyperthyroidism and ophthalmopathy (dated by TCRdb to the late 2010s). About the investigation overall: Peripheral blood was collected at initial diagnosis, before any treatment. A discovery cohort of about a hundred patients, approximately 45 with Graves' ophthalmopathy and more than 55 with stable Graves' hyperthyroidism, was used to find distinguishing TCR V-J signatures. Prospective prediction of ophthalmopathy was tested in an independent validation cohort of 18 hyperthyroidism patients and around 16 patients who later progressed to ophthalmopathy. For training and testing, the roughly 97 patients in the discovery cohort were randomly divided in a 7:3 ratio. Thyroid tissue and blood T-cell repertoires from several Graves' hyperthyroidism patients were also compared in the study. After blood sampling, hyperthyroidism patients were treated with methimazole at a starting dose of 30 mg daily, and ophthalmopathy patients were treated with high-dose intravenous methylprednisolone. TCR Vbeta CDR3 sequencing of 135 peripheral blood samples (approximately 44 ophthalmopathy, roughly 72 hyperthyroidism and roughly 17 progressor patients) is reported in the paper.

This clonotype has more than one count but fewer than ten. Which antigen it targets is not known. No quality values exist for individual bases; no much larger clone is one base distant. The TCR beta CDR3 regions were amplified from the RNA transcripts. A first-round RT-PCR of the TCR CDR3 used the HTBI primer set with the Qiagen OneStep RT-PCR kit. Libraries were constructed in a second round of multiplex PCR, after which size selection and purification were carried out. Sequencing of the libraries was done on an Illumina HiSeq2000 using paired-end 100 bp reads. The authors processed their data as follows. SOAPnuke was used to process the raw data, with reads discarded if the reads contained adapters or uncalled bases, had a mean Phred below 15, or lacked an exact constant-primer or identifier match. COPE v1.2.5 was used to merge the high-quality paired reads, and each unique nucleotide sequence was defined as a clonotype. Clonotypes were aligned to IMGT TRBV, TRBD and TRBJ reference segments using MiTCR v1.1. The analysis was restricted to V-J combinations with a frequency above 0.0001, which together covered roughly 99% of the repertoires. The TCS score was defined as the ratio of F50 (clonal expansion) to E x V (chaos), calculated using BLOSUM62-based TCRdist between CDR3 peptides within each V-J. Welch's t-statistics and random forest reduced around 550 V-J features to fewer than 15, which were used in a naive Bayes classifier (R e1071). The public reads were reanalyzed by TCRdb: fastp trimming at Q25, MiXCR alignment, in-frame beta chains only. Each CDR3 protein appears once, grouped with its most common genes and DNA. For this entry, the V and J calls and clone size follow TCRdb and not the study's own pipeline. This sample comprises some 770,000 distinct CDR3 sequences, around 17% of them detected only once. The leading ten clones occupy approximately 8.4% of the sample.

Broader findings and caveats from the paper: A 13 V-J signature model separated ophthalmopathy from stable hyperthyroidism, with about 90% sensitivity and about 81% specificity in cross-validation and 80%/75% in testing. Most expanded thyroid clonotypes (frequency above 0.001) were also detected in blood, suggesting blood repertoires may reflect thyroid immune responses. During validation, the model predicted progression to ophthalmopathy a median of about 6.3 months ahead of onset, with almost 71% sensitivity and 72.22% specificity. Sample size was not statistically predetermined, and blinding of investigators to group allocation was not performed.

Stable Graves' hyperthyroidism was defined as no progression to ophthalmopathy during 18 months of follow-up. The hyperthyroidism patients were between 18 and 65 years old and newly diagnosed, with a disease duration of less than 2 months. Patients with uncontrolled infections, other autoimmune diseases, pregnancy or lactation were excluded. Diagnoses relied on clinical symptoms, serum thyroxine and TRAb, thyroid ultrasound and orbital computed tomography. Ficoll-Paque density gradient centrifugation was used to isolate PBMCs from 8 to 10 ml of fresh peripheral blood. Trizol reagent was used to extract total RNA, and RNA quality was then checked on an Agilent 2100 Bioanalyzer. CDR1 and CDR2 are read off the germline V gene (reference sequence) as LNHDA and SQIVND. V gives up 2 bases and J gives up 3 bases, and the segment between their germline ends measures 8 bases. The CDR3 numbers 14 residues from cysteine through phenylalanine. The read is trimmed to its CDR3 DNA, 42 bases read in frame from base 1.

The clonotype originates from a man aged 18 to 29 with Graves' hyperthyroidism. The sample was blood. The chain is encoded by TRBV19 joined to TRBJ2-1; the D segment could be TRBD2, given 6 matching bases. The CDR3 protein sequence reads: CASSISGLYNEQFF. The sequenced DNA is TGTGCCAGTAGTATAAGCGGGCTCTACAATGAGCAGTTCTTC.